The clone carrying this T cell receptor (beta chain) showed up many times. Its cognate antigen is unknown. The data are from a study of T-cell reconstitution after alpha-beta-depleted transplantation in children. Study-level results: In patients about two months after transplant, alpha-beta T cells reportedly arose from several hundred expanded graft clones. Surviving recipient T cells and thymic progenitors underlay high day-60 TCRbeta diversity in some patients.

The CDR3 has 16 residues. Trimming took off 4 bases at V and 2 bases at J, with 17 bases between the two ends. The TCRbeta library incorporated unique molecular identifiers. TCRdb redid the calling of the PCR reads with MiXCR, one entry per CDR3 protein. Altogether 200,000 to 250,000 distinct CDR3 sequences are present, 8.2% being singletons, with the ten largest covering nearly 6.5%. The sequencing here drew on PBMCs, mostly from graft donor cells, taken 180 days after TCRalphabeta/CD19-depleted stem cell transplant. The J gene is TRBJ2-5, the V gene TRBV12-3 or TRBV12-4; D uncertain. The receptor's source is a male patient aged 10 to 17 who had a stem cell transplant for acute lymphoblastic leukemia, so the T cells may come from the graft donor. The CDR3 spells CASSSGVGRQQETQYF. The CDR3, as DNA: TGTGCCAGCAGTTCTGGGGTGGGCAGGCAGCAAGAGACCCAGTACTTC.